Listed here is a single TCR beta chain. Germline CDR1 SNHLY, CDR2 FYNNEI. This CDR3 spans 14 amino acids. The V end lost 7 bases, the J end lost 1 base, and 13 bases lay between the germline ends. The isolated RNA, all of it, was reverse transcribed, so expressed TCRB transcripts were what got sequenced. Sequencing was performed with immunoSEQ multiplex PCR; in TCRdb, only in-frame clones are kept and a portion is missing. The data show about 930,000 clones, roughly a sixth seen once. The data are from a study of beta chain features in type 1 diabetes. In the study overall: There was similarity between patients and healthy donors in age, gender and cell yields.

CD4+ naive, central memory, regulatory and stem cell-like memory subsets were isolated by sorting on CD45RO/CCR7/CD25/CD127/CD95/CD27. This chain uses TRBV2 with TRBJ2-5, with D perhaps given as TRBD1 or TRBD2 (5 bases each). Sequencing used naive CD4+ T cells from blood. The source is a woman aged 18-29 years in good health. CDR3 DNA: TGTGCCAGCAAAAGGGAGCAGGGCCAAGAGACCCAGTACTTC. It encodes CASKREQGQETQYF.